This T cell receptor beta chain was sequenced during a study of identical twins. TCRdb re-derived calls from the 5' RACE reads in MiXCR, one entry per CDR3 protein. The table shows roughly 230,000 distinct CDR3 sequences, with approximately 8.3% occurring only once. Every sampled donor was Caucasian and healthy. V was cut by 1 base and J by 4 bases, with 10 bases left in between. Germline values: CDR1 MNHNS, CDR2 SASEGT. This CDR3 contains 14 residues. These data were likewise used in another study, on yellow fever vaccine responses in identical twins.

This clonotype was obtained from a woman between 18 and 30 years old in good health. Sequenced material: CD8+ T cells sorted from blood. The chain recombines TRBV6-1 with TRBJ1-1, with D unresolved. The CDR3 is CASSEEGSGTEAFF. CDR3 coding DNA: TGTGCCAGCAGTGAAGAGGGATCCGGCACTGAAGCTTTCTTT.